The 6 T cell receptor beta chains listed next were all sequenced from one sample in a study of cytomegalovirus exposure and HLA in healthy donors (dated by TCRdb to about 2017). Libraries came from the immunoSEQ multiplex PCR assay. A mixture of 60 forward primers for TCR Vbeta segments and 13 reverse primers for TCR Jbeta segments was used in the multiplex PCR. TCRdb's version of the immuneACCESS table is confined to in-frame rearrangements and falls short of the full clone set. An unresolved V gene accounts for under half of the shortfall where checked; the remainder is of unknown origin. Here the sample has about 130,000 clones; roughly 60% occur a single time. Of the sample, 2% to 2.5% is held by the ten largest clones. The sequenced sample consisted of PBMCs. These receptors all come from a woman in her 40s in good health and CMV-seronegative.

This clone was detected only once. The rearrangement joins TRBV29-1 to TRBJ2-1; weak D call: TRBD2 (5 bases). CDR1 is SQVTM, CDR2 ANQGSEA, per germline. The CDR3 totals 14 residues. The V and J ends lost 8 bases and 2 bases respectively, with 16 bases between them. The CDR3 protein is CSLLIPGTYNEQFF. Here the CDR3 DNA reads TGCAGCCTATTGATCCCCGGGACCTACAATGAGCAGTTCTTC.

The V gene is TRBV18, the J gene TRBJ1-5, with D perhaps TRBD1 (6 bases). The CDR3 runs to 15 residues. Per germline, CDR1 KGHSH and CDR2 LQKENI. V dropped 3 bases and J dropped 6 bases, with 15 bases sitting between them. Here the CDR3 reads CASSPGQGHGQPQHF. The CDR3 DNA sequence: TGTGCCAGCTCACCGGGGCAGGGACACGGTCAGCCCCAGCATTTT.

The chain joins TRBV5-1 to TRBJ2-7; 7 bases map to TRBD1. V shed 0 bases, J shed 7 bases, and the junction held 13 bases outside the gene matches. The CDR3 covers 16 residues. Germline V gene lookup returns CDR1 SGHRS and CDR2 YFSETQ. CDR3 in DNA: TGCGCCAGCAGCTTGGGGGGGACAGCCACTACTGGAGAGCAGTACTTC. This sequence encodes CASSLGGTATTGEQYF. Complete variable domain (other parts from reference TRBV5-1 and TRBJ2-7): KAGVTQTPRYLIKTRGQQVTLSCSPISGHRSVSWYQQTPGQGLQFLFEYFSETQRNKGNFPGRFSGRQFSNSRSEMNVSTLELGDSALYLCASSLGGTATTGEQYFGPGTRLTVT.

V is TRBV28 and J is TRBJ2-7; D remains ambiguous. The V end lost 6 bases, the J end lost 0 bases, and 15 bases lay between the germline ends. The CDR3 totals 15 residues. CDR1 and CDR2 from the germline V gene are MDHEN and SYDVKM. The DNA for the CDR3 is TGTGCCAGCAGGACATTGGCGCTGAGCTCCTACGAGCAGTACTTC. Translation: CASRTLALSSYEQYF.

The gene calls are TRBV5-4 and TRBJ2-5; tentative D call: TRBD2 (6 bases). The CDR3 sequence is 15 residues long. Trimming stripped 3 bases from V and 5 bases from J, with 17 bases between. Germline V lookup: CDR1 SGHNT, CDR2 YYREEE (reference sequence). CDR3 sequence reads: CASSSKGEVSETQYF. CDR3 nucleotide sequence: TGTGCCAGCAGCTCGAAAGGGGAGGTTTCCGAGACCCAGTACTTC.

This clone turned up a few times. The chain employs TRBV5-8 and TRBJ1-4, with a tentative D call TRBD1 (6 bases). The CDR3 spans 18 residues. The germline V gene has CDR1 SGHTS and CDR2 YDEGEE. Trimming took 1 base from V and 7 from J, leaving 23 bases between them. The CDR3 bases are TGTGCCAGCAGCTTGTTCTCCAATAACAGGGCAGAGAGTGAAAAACTGTTTTTT. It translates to CASSLFSNNRAESEKLFF. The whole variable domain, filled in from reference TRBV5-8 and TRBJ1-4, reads EAGVTQSPTHLIKTRGQQATLRCSPISGHTSVYWYQQALGLGLQFLLWYDEGEERNRGNFPPRFSGRQFPNYSSELNVNALELEDSALYLCASSLFSNNRAESEKLFFGSGTQLSVL.